The sequence of this TCR beta chain was determined in a study of blood T cell repertoires in COVID-19. V gave up 7 bases and J gave up 6 bases; unmatched junction bases: 8. Germline CDR1 is MNHEY and CDR2 is SVGAGI. This CDR3 is built from 15 residues. The assay was immunoSEQ multiplex PCR, and TCRdb's table has in-frame clones only and misses some. The table includes about 99,000 clones, 75% to 90% detected once. V and J are TRBV6-5 and TRBJ2-1; 11 nucleotides match TRBD2. The sequenced material came from peripheral blood. The TCR originated in a human donor in a cohort sampled during active or convalescent COVID-19. The CDR3 spells CASTVSGGGFNEQFF. The DNA for the CDR3 is TGTGCCAGCACCGTTAGCGGGGGGGGCTTCAATGAGCAGTTCTTC.